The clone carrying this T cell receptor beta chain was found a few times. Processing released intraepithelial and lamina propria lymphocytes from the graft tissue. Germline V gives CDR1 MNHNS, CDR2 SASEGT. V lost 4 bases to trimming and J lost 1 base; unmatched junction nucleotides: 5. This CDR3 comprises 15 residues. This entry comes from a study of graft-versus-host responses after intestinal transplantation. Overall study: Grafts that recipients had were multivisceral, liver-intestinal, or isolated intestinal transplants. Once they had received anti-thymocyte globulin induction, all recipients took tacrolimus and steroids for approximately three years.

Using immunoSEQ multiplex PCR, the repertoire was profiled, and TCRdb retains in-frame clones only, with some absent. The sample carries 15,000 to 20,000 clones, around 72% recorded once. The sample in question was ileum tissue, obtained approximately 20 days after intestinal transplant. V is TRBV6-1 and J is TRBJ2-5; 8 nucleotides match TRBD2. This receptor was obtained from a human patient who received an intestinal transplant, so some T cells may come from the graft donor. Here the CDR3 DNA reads TGTGCCAGCAGTGGGCTAGCGGGTACCCAAGAGACCCAGTACTTC. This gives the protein CASSGLAGTQETQYF.